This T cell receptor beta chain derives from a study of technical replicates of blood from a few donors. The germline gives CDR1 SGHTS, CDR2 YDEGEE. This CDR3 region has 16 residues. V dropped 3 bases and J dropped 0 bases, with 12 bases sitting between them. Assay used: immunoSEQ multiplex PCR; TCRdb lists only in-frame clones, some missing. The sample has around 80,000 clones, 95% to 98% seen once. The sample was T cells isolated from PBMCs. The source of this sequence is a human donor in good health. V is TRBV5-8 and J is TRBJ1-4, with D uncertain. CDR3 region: CASSSGRGATNEKLFF. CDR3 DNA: TGTGCCAGCAGCTCTGGACGGGGAGCAACTAATGAAAAACTGTTTTTT.